A selection of T cell receptor beta chains follows, all from one sample in a study of CD8 T cells in ankylosing spondylitis. TCRdb reprocessed the 5' RACE reads via MiXCR and lists one record per CDR3 protein. The sample includes some 340,000 distinct CDR3 sequences, roughly 14% of them seen just once. Source material: blood, either unsorted or a sorted T cell fraction (not recorded which). The receptors shown here come from a male donor with ankylosing spondylitis or in good health (not recorded which). CDR3s include the opening cysteine and the closing phenylalanine or tryptophan.

J gene: TRBJ2-1
V gene: TRBV10-3
CDR3 protein: CAISESISYNEQFF

J gene: TRBJ1-2
V gene: TRBV12-3/TRBV12-4
CDR3 protein: CASTPGGAIYGYTF

J gene: TRBJ1-6
V gene: TRBV9
CDR3 protein: CASSAGVGFNNSPLHF

J gene: TRBJ2-1
V gene: TRBV27
CDR3 protein: CASSPPIMFAGGVGNEQFF

J gene: TRBJ2-5
V gene: TRBV5-1
CDR3 protein: CASSWIGRGRPETQYF

J gene: TRBJ2-1
V gene: TRBV12-3/TRBV12-4
CDR3 protein: CASSGRAEQFF

J gene: TRBJ2-7
V gene: TRBV20-1
CDR3 protein: CSASGGSSGEQYF

J gene: TRBJ2-7
V gene: TRBV5-1
CDR3 protein: CASSLDPRSYEQYF

J gene: TRBJ2-7
V gene: TRBV12-3/TRBV12-4
CDR3 protein: CASSFSPMAGGSYEQYF

J gene: TRBJ2-7
V gene: TRBV4-2
CDR3 protein: CASSQLYREGLEQYF

J gene: TRBJ2-5
V gene: TRBV7-8
CDR3 protein: CASSPRGLAGARETQYF

J gene: TRBJ2-1
V gene: TRBV5-1
CDR3 protein: CASSLDPAGEQFF

J gene: TRBJ2-3
V gene: TRBV5-1
CDR3 protein: CASSLMWGAGDTQYF

J gene: TRBJ2-3
V gene: TRBV5-6
CDR3 protein: CASSPDQAGPGDTQYF

J gene: TRBJ2-7
V gene: TRBV28
CDR3 protein: CAAGRINPYEQYF

J gene: TRBJ2-2
V gene: TRBV6-5
CDR3 protein: CASSLTGGPGELFF

J gene: TRBJ2-3
V gene: TRBV12-3/TRBV12-4
CDR3 protein: CASRISTDTQYF

J gene: TRBJ2-7
V gene: TRBV7-9
CDR3 protein: CASRKQGANEQYF

J gene: TRBJ2-3
V gene: TRBV5-1
CDR3 protein: CASSPGPGADTQYF

J gene: TRBJ2-1
V gene: TRBV12-3/TRBV12-4
CDR3 protein: CASQKLNYNEQFF

J gene: TRBJ1-1
V gene: TRBV20-1
CDR3 protein: CSALGTAEPEGRAFF

J gene: TRBJ2-3
V gene: TRBV4-1
CDR3 protein: CASSQDGAGPRIDTQYF